This T cell receptor beta chain was captured in a study of technical replicates of blood from several donors. Looked up from germline, CDR1 is MDHEN and CDR2 is SYDVKM. The length of the CDR3 is 17 residues. V was clipped by 3 bases and J by 4 bases; unmatched bases: 8. TCRdb keeps only in-frame clones here, not all; method: immunoSEQ multiplex PCR. In the table there are 60,000 to 95,000 clones, 91% of which are singletons. The TCR sequence derives from a human donor in good health. Some clones in this sample may be carry-over from other donors' samples. V gene TRBV28 combines with J gene TRBJ2-3; 12 positions agree with TRBD2. Sequenced: T cells isolated from PBMCs. The CDR3 DNA is TGTGCCAGCAGTTTTTCCTTGAGACTAGCGGGGGCAGATACGCAGTATTTT. Translation: CASSFSLRLAGADTQYF.